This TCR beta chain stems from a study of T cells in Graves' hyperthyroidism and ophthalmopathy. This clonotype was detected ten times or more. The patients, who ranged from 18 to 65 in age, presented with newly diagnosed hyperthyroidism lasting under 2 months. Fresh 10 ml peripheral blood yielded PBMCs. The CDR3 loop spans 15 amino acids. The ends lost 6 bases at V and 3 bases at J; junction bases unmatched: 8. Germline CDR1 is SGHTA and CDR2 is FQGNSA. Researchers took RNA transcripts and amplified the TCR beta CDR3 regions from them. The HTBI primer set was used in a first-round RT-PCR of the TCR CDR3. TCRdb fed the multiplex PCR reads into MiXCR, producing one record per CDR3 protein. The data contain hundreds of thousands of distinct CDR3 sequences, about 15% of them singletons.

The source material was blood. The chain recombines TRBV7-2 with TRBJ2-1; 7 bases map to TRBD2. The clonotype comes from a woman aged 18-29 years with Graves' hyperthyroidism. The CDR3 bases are TGTGCCAGCAGGGGGCGGGACTATATCTACAATGAGCAGTTCTTC. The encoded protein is CASRGRDYIYNEQFF. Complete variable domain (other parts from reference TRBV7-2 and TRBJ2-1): GAGVSQSPSNKVTEKGKDVELRCDPISGHTALYWYRQSLGQGLEFLIYFQGNSAPDKSGLPSDRFSAERTGGSVSTLTIQRTQQEDSAVYLCASRGRDYIYNEQFFGPGTRLTVL.